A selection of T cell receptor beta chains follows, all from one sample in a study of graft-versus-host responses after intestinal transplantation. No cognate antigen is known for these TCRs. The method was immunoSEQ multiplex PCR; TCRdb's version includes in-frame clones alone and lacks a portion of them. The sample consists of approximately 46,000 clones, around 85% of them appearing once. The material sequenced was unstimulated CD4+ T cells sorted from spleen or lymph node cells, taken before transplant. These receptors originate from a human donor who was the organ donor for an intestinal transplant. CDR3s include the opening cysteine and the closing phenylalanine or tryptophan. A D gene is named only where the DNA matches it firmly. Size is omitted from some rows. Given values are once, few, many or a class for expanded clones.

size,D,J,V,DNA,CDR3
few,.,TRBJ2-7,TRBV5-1,TGCGCCAGCAGCTTGGAACTCTACGAGCAGTACTTC,CASSLELYEQYF
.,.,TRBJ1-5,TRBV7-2,TGTGCCAGCAGCTTAAGCCCAGATCGGCCCCAGCATTTT,CASSLSPDRPQHF
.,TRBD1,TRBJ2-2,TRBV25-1,TGTGCCAGCAGTGCTTCCTACAGGGGGCTCTGGGCCGGGGAGCTGTTTTTT,CASSASYRGLWAGELFF
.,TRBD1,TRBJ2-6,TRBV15,TGTGCCACCAGCGGAGACAGGGGGCTGATCTCTGGGGCCAACGTCCTGACTTTC,CATSGDRGLISGANVLTF
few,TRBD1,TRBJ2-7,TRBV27,TGTGCCAGCAGTCCCCGACAGGGTACCTACGAGCAGTACTTC,CASSPRQGTYEQYF
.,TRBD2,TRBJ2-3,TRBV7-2,TGTGCCAGCAGCCTTGGACTAGCGGGGAGGTTTAGCACAGATACGCAGTATTTT,CASSLGLAGRFSTDTQYF
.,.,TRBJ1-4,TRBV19,TGTGCCAGTAGTATCAGCACAGGGAATGAAAAACTGTTTTTT,CASSISTGNEKLFF
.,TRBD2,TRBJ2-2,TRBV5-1,TGCGCCAGCAGCCCCCCCTTGTGCGGGGGGGGAGTCACCGGGGAGCTGTTTTTT,CASSPPLCGGGVTGELFF
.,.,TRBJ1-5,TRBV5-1,TGCGCCAGCAGCTTGGACGGGGATCAGCCCCAGCATTTT,CASSLDGDQPQHF
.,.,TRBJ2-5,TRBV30,TGTGCCTGGAGACCCCGACTCGATCTTCTCCAAGAGACCCAGTACTTC,CAWRPRLDLLQETQYF
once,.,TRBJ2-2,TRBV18,TGTGCCAGCTCACCATTAGTGGCTAACACCGGGGAGCTGTTTTTT,CASSPLVANTGELFF
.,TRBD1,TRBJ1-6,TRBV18,TGTGCCAGCTCTCCCGGGACAGGGAATTCACCCCTCCACTTT,CASSPGTGNSPLHF
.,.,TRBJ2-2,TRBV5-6,TGTGCCAGCAGCTCCACCGGGGAGCTGTTTTTT,CASSSTGELFF
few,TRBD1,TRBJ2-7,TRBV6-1,TGTGCCAGCAGTTGGGACAGGGGTGCCTACGAGCAGTACTTC,CASSWDRGAYEQYF
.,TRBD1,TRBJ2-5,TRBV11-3,TGTGCCACCCAACCCGGGACAGGGGGTCAAGAGACCCAGTACTTC,CATQPGTGGQETQYF
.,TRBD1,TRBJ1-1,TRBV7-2,TGTGCCAGCAGCTTCGGGCAGGGGGCTACTGAAGCTTTCTTT,CASSFGQGATEAFF
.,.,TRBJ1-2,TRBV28,TGTGCCAGCAGGAGTGGGGATGGCTATGGCTACACCTTC,CASRSGDGYGYTF
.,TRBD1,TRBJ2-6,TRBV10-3,TGTGCCATCAGTGAGTCGAGGGGGCTTGGGGCCAACGTCCTGACTTTC,CAISESRGLGANVLTF
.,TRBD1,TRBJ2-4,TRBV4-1,TGCGCCAGCAGCCAAGATCTGGGACAGGGGGCCATTCTAGCCAAAAACATTCAGTACTTC,CASSQDLGQGAILAKNIQYF
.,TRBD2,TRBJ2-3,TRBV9,TGTGCCAGCAGCCCGCGGACTAGCCGCACAGATACGCAGTATTTT,CASSPRTSRTDTQYF